The sequence of this T cell receptor (beta chain) was determined in a study of blood T cells in healthy people across ages. The CDR3 is 16 residues long. Germline V gene data show CDR1 as MNHEY and CDR2 as SMNVEV (reference sequence). With 6 bases clipped from V and 4 bases from J, the junction kept 13 bases outside the gene matches. Through a sample-barcoded 5' primer and a J-beta primer mix, a second PCR was run for roughly 6 to 11 cycles. TCRdb passed the 5' RACE reads through MiXCR, listing each CDR3 protein once. The sample shows around 620,000 distinct CDR3 sequences, 27% of them seen only once. Points on this clonotype: The final CDR3 position lacks the conserved phenylalanine or tryptophan, pointing to a likely read error.

The chain employs TRBV27 and TRBJ1-1; TRBD1 agrees at 8 bases. This receptor was obtained from a woman between 65 and 79 years old in good health. Specimen: blood. In DNA form, the CDR3 reads TGTGCCAGCAGACAGGACAGGGTGATTGGCGGCACTGAAGCTTTCCTT. Translation: CASRQDRVIGGTEAFL.